This T cell receptor beta chain was obtained from a study of radiation and T cells in renal cell carcinoma. The CDR3 extends over 14 amino acids. After removal of 5 bases from V and 5 bases from J, the junction contained 9 bases not matched to a gene. Germline V gene sequence: CDR1 MNHEY, CDR2 SMNVEV (reference sequence). Method: immunoSEQ multiplex PCR; TCRdb's copy keeps in-frame clones and lacks some. The sample consists of 7,000 to 9,500 clones, roughly 50% of them appearing once. Noted treatment: 15 Gy SBRT to primary tumor, nephrectomy 4 weeks later. Nephrectomy followed 15 Gy stereotactic body radiation by 4 weeks. A few counts support this clone. What it binds is unknown. Points from the study as a whole: Sampling covered only 0.75 to 1 g of each tumor. From baseline, blood top tumor clonotypes peaked at 2 weeks post-radiation. Baseline intratumoral clonotype presence is unknown without pretreatment biopsies.

The clonotype originates from a man aged 60 to 75 with renal cell carcinoma. The chain couples TRBV27 to TRBJ2-7; TRBD2 matches 7 bases. Here the sequenced sample was tumor tissue, taken from a patient whose treatment included radiotherapy and nephrectomy. CDR3 in DNA: TGTGCCAGCAGTGGTGGGGGAGGGTTCGACGAGCAGTACTTC. Translated: CASSGGGGFDEQYF.